Listed here are 22 T cell receptor beta chains from one sample, sequenced in a study of OX40 agonist ivuxolimab in advanced cancers. This table comes from immunoSEQ multiplex PCR, and its TCRdb copy is limited to in-frame clones, with some not included. The sample includes over 30,000 clones, roughly three quarters of them seen just once. The source material was CD4+ or CD8+ T cells sorted from blood, sampled in a trial of the OX40 agonist ivuxolimab. Source of these receptors: an adult with an advanced solid tumor such as melanoma, head and neck, liver or kidney cancer.

The J gene is TRBJ1-6, the V gene TRBV6-1, with D tentatively TRBD1 (5 bases). V was clipped by 4 bases and J by 0 bases, with 10 bases between them. The CDR3 sequence is 16 residues long. Germline V gene data show CDR1 as MNHNS and CDR2 as SASEGT. This chain's CDR3 is CASSADSYSYNSPLHF. Written as DNA, the CDR3 is TGTGCCAGCAGTGCAGACAGCTACTCCTATAATTCACCCCTCCACTTT.

The chain is built from TRBV6-5 and TRBJ1-1; D is unclear. Trimming pared 2 bases from V and 0 bases from J, leaving 13 bases between. The V gene's germline CDR1 is MNHEY and CDR2 SVGAGI. The CDR3 loop spans 16 amino acids. CDR3 loop: CASSYKGYDMNTEAFF. CDR3 nucleotide sequence: TGTGCCAGCAGTTACAAGGGCTATGATATGAACACTGAAGCTTTCTTT.

The V and J genes are TRBV29-1 and TRBJ2-3; D is ambiguous. From germline, CDR1 is SQVTM and CDR2 ANQGSEA. This CDR3 has 15 amino acids. V was shortened by 5 bases and J by 4 bases, with 19 bases between the two germline ends. Here the CDR3 DNA reads TGCAGCGTTCTCCAAATGAGAACCCTCCCAGATACGCAGTATTTT. It codes for CSVLQMRTLPDTQYF.

The rearrangement joins TRBV5-4 to TRBJ2-3; D is unclear. This CDR3 is built from 14 residues. CDR1 and CDR2 from the germline V gene are SGHNT and YYREEE (reference sequence). The germline V and J ends were trimmed by 2 bases and 3 bases, with 10 bases remaining between them. For the CDR3, the DNA is TGTGCCAGCAGCTTACTAACAGAAACAGATACGCAGTATTTT. Translation: CASSLLTETDTQYF.

The CDR3, as DNA: TGTGCCAGTAGTATAACCTCCGGCGGTAATCAGCCCCAGCATTTT. This gives the protein CASSITSGGNQPQHF. The chain joins TRBV19 to TRBJ1-5; no clear D gene. V was pared by 2 bases and J by 4 bases, with 12 bases between. The CDR3 extends over 15 amino acids. Per the germline V gene, CDR1 is LNHDA and CDR2 is SQIVND (reference sequence).

The chain couples TRBV5-1 to TRBJ2-7; D possibly corresponds to TRBD1 (7 bases). The CDR3 is 15 amino acids. V was shortened by 4 bases and J by 7 bases, with 21 bases between the two germline ends. Germline CDR1 reads SGHRS; CDR2 reads YFSETQ. The CDR3 DNA follows: TGCGCCAGCAGCGGCGGATCCAGGGGGGTGGTTGAGCAGTACTTC. It specifies CASSGGSRGVVEQYF.

This clone was found a few times. The genes are TRBV4-2 and TRBJ2-1; weak D call: TRBD2 (5 bases). There are 16 residues in the CDR3. Germline V gives CDR1 LGHNA, CDR2 YNFKEQ. With 7 bases removed from V and 6 bases from J, the gap between germline ends came to 22 bases. Written as DNA, the CDR3 is TGTGCCAGCACCAACAACTTCATGGACGGACTCAATGAGCAGTTCTTC. Translated: CASTNNFMDGLNEQFF.

The V gene is TRBV28, the J gene TRBJ1-5; a weak D match, TRBD1 (5 bases). Trimming cost V 6 bases and J 2 bases, with 17 bases left between them. Germline lookup yields CDR1 MDHEN and CDR2 SYDVKM. The CDR3 has 16 amino acids. CDR3 in DNA: TGTGCCAGCAGGCCCAGGGCAGGGTGGGGCAATCAGCCCCAGCATTTT. Amino acid sequence: CASRPRAGWGNQPQHF. The variable domain in full, with the rest retrieved from reference TRBV28 and TRBJ1-5, is DVKVTQSSRYLVKRTGEKVFLECVQDMDHENMFWYRQDPGLGLRLIYFSYDVKMKEKGDIPEGYSVSREKKERFSLILESASTNQTSMYLCASRPRAGWGNQPQHFGDGTRLSIL.

This CDR3 reads CASSVQQGYSPLHF. CDR3 bases: TGTGCCAGCAGCGTACAACAGGGTTATTCACCCCTCCACTTT. The gene calls are TRBV5-5 and TRBJ1-6, with D maybe TRBD1 (6 bases). This CDR3 is built from 14 residues. Trimming removed 4 bases from V and 8 bases from J, with 13 bases in between. Germline assignment: CDR1 SGHKS and CDR2 YYEKEE (reference sequence).

This clone was counted between two and nine times. The V and J genes are TRBV5-5 and TRBJ1-1; D is ambiguous. The germline CDR1 and CDR2 sequences are SGHKS and YYEKEE (reference sequence). Deletions cut 2 bases from V and 6 bases from J, with 5 bases between. The CDR3 spans 11 residues. This chain's CDR3 is CASSFGAEAFF. The CDR3 bases are TGTGCCAGCAGCTTCGGCGCTGAAGCTTTCTTT.

V usage is TRBV6-1 and J usage is TRBJ1-2, with D perhaps TRBD1 (5 bases). The CDR3 loop spans 16 amino acids. Germline V gene data show CDR1 as MNHNS and CDR2 as SASEGT. With 5 bases removed from V and 2 bases from J, the gap between germline ends came to 18 bases. The CDR3 coding sequence is TGTGCCAGCAGTCAAGGCCCCGGGACGGCAAACTATGGCTACACCTTC. It yields the protein CASSQGPGTANYGYTF.

The chain carries TRBV18 and TRBJ1-1; weak D call: TRBD1 (6 bases). V lost 1 base to trimming and J lost 1 base, with 10 bases between them. The CDR3 spans 15 residues. Germline V lookup: CDR1 KGHSH, CDR2 LQKENI. Here the CDR3 reads CASSPRQGSNTEAFF. The CDR3 region has the DNA TGTGCCAGCTCACCACGTCAGGGGTCGAACACTGAAGCTTTCTTT.

V gene TRBV6-4 combines with J gene TRBJ1-1; D not certain. Trimming pared 4 bases from V and 2 bases from J, leaving 11 bases between. CDR1 is MRHNA and CDR2 is SNTAGT in the germline V gene. The CDR3 runs 14 residues. The CDR3 region is CASSASPGNTEAFF. The CDR3 nucleotides are TGTGCCAGCAGTGCTTCACCGGGAAACACTGAAGCTTTCTTT.

V is TRBV19 and J is TRBJ1-5; the match to TRBD1 covers 7 bases. V was clipped by 4 bases and J by 10 bases; unmatched bases: 25. The CDR3 runs 19 residues. CDR1 and CDR2 from the germline V gene are LNHDA and SQIVND (reference sequence). CDR3: CASSTLPSRTRDRSLPQHF. Written as DNA, the CDR3 is TGTGCCAGTAGTACTCTCCCCTCCCGCACACGGGACAGAAGCCTTCCCCAGCATTTT.

V is TRBV28 and J is TRBJ2-7; the D gene is possibly TRBD2 (6 bases). CDR1 is MDHEN, CDR2 SYDVKM, per germline. The CDR3 contains 15 residues. V lost 6 bases and J 9 bases, leaving 24 bases between the germline ends. The CDR3 loop reads CASRSVPGLSLGQYF. The CDR3 DNA reads as TGTGCCAGCAGGAGTGTACCGGGACTGTCCCTTGGGCAGTACTTC. Full variable domain (rest looked up from reference TRBV28 and TRBJ2-7): DVKVTQSSRYLVKRTGEKVFLECVQDMDHENMFWYRQDPGLGLRLIYFSYDVKMKEKGDIPEGYSVSREKKERFSLILESASTNQTSMYLCASRSVPGLSLGQYFGPGTRLTVT.

The sample holds one count of this clone. This rearrangement joins TRBV4-1 to TRBJ1-5; no reliable D call. In germline, CDR1 is MGHRA, CDR2 YSYEKL. Between the trimmed V and J ends, which lost 2 bases and 4 bases, there was a span of 9 bases. The CDR3 totals 14 residues. CDR3 sequence reads: CASSQRDTNQPQHF. The CDR3 region has the DNA TGCGCCAGCAGCCAACGCGACACTAATCAGCCCCAGCATTTT.

CDR3 residues: CASSGWDSGNTIYF. The CDR3 nucleotides are TGTGCCAGCAGCGGTTGGGACAGCGGAAACACCATATATTTT. This chain connects TRBV7-9 to TRBJ1-3; 7 bases match TRBD1. The CDR3 has 14 amino acids. V trimming: 5 bases; J trimming: 4 bases; junction bases outside the gene matches: 5. Germline V gene data show CDR1 as SEHNR and CDR2 as FQNEAQ (reference sequence).

This chain connects TRBV7-2 to TRBJ1-2, with 12 bases that match TRBD1. J was trimmed by 8 bases and V by 4 bases; bases with no gene match: 11. This CDR3 contains 16 residues. Germline CDR1 reads SGHTA; CDR2 reads FQGNSA. The CDR3 reads CASSSRSGTGGRGYTF. DNA for the CDR3: TGTGCCAGCAGCTCACGATCAGGGACAGGGGGCCGAGGCTACACCTTC.

The chain recombines TRBV7-9 with TRBJ1-3, with TRBD1 identical over 7 bases. This CDR3 region has 15 residues. The germline gives CDR1 SEHNR, CDR2 FQNEAQ (reference sequence). J gave up 8 bases and V 3 bases, and 10 bases lay outside the gene matches. Written as DNA, the CDR3 is TGTGCCAGCAGCTTTACTTCAGGGGGACGAGACACCATATATTTT. Translation gives CASSFTSGGRDTIYF.

V usage is TRBV27 and J usage is TRBJ1-2; maybe TRBD1 (5 bases). Looked up from germline, CDR1 is MNHEY and CDR2 is SMNVEV (reference sequence). Deletions cut 3 bases from V and 0 bases from J, with 8 bases between. The CDR3 has 14 amino acids. The CDR3 DNA is TGTGCCAGCAGTTTTGGGGCTTCTAACTATGGCTACACCTTC. Translating gives CASSFGASNYGYTF.

The gene calls are TRBV29-1 and TRBJ1-4; the match to TRBD1 covers 7 bases. Trimming cost V 6 bases and J 5 bases; bases outside gene matches: 9. CDR1 and CDR2 (germline): SQVTM, ANQGSEA. The CDR3 spans 14 residues. The DNA for the CDR3 is TGCAGCGTGGACTTGACAGGGAGGAATGAAAAACTGTTTTTT. Translating gives CSVDLTGRNEKLFF.

CDR3: CASSAGQASSYEQYF. The CDR3 coding sequence is TGTGCCAGCTCGGCGGGACAGGCCAGCTCCTACGAGCAGTACTTC. The V gene is TRBV7-6, the J gene TRBJ2-7, with 8 bases aligning to TRBD1. V was pared by 8 bases and J by 0 bases, with 9 bases of the junction left unmatched. The CDR3 length is 15 residues. The V gene's germline CDR1 is SGHVS and CDR2 FNYEAQ.